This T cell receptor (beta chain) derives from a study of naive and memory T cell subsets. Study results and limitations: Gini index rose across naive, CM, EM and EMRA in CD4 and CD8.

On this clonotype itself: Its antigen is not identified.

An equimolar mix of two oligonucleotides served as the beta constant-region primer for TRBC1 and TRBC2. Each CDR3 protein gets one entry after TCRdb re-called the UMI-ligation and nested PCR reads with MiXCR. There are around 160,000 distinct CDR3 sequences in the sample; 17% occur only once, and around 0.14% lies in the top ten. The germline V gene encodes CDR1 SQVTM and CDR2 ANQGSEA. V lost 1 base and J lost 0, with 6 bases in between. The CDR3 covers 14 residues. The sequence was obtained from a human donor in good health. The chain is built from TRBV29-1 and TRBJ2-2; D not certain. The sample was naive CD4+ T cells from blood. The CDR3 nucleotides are TGCAGCGTTGAAGGTGGGCCGAACACCGGGGAGCTGTTTTTT. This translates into CSVEGGPNTGELFF.